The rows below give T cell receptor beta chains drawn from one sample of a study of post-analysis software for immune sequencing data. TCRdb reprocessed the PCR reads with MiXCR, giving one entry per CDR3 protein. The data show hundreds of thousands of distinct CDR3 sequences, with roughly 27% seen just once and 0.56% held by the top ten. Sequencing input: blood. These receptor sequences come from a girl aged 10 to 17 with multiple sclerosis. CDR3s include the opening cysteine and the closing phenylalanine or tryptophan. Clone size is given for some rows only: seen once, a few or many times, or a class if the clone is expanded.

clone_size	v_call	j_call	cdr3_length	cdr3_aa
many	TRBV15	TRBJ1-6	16	CATSRFLASYNSPLHF
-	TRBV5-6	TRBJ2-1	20	CASSLGPLAGGLSSYNEQFF
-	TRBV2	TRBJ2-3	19	CASRSTDTSGRRYTDTQYF
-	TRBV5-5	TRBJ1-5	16	CASSLTTYRGTQPQHF
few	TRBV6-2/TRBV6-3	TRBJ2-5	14	CASSYSYGLGAQYF
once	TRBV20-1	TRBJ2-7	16	CSAARGAGGRGYEQYF
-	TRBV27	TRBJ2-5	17	CASSPRTGRTTQETQYF
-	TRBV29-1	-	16	CSENPRQGIPEETQYF
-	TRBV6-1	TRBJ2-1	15	CASSPGTGWYSEQFF
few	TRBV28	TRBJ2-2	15	CASSPYRVGTGELFF
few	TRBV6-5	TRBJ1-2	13	CASSIDRNYGYTF
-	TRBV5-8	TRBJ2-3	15	CASSYLAVYTDTQYF
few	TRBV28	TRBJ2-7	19	CASSGARGTGYHFTYEQYF
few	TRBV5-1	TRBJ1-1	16	CASSLSGSGMNTEAFF
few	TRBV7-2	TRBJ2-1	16	CASSLAPLAGYNEQFF
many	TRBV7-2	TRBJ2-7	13	CASSLSRGYEQYF
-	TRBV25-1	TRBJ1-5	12	CARPKGCQPQHF
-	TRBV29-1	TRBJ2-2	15	CSARGPGKNTGELFF
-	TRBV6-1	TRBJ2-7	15	CASTGETPSSYEQYF
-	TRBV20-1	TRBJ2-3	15	CSAWAGTSATDTQYF
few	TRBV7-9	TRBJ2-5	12	CACSSGSETQYF
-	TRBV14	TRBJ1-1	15	CASSQGGQVNTEAFF
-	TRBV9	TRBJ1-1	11	CASSPLRGAFF